This T cell receptor beta chain was found in a study of blood T cell repertoires in COVID-19. The CDR3 has 14 residues. Germline V gene lookup returns CDR1 SNHLY and CDR2 FYNNEI. Trimming removed 5 bases from V and 4 bases from J, with 11 bases in between. Method: immunoSEQ multiplex PCR; TCRdb's copy keeps in-frame clones and lacks some. The table lists around 200,000 clones, approximately 84% of them singletons. The chain has TRBV2 and TRBJ2-2, with D possibly matching TRBD1 (5 bases). The clonotype originates from a human donor with acute or convalescent COVID-19. The donor label of this sample is uncertain. Sequenced sample: peripheral blood. The CDR3 reads CASSSRQSTGELFF. As DNA, the CDR3 is TGTGCCAGCAGTTCCCGACAGAGCACCGGGGAGCTGTTTTTT.